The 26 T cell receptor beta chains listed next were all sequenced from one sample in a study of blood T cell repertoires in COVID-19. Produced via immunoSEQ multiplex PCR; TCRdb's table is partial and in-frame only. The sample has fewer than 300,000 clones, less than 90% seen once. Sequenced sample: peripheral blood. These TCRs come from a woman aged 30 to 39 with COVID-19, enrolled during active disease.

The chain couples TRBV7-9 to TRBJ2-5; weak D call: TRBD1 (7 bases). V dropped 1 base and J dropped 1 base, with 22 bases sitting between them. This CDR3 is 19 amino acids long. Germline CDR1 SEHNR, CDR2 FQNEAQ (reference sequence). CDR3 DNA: TGTGCCAGCAGCTTAGTGGAAAGACTAGGGGGCTTGGTCCAAGAGACCCAGTACTTC. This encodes CASSLVERLGGLVQETQYF.

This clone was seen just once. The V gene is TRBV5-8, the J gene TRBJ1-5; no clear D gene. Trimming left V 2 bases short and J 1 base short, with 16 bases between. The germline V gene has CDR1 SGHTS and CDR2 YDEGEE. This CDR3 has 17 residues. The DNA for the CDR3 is TGTGCCAGCAGCTTAGGCAGGTCGTCTATCAGCAATCAGCCCCAGCATTTT. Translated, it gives CASSLGRSSISNQPQHF.

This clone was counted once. CDR3 sequence reads: CASSWKRTTVSYEQYF. As DNA, the CDR3 is TGTGCCAGCAGTTGGAAGAGGACAACTGTCTCCTACGAGCAGTACTTC. The genes are TRBV28 and TRBJ2-7; a possible D gene is TRBD1 (5 bases). Germline CDR1 is MDHEN and CDR2 is SYDVKM. The V end was cut by 4 bases, the J end by 0 bases, with 16 bases between. This CDR3 has 16 residues.

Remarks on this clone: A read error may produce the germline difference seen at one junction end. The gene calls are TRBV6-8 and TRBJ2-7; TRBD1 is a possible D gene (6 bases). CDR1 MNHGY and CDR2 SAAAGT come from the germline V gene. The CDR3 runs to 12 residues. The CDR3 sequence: CLTGQSSYEQYF. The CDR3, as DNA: TGCCTAACCGGACAGTCTTCCTACGAGCAGTACTTC.

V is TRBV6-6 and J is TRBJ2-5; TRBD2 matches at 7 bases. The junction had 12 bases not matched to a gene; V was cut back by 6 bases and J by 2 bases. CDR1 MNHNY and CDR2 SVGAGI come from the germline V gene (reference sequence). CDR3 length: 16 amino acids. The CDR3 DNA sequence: TGTGCCAGCAGACAAAATCAGGGACTAATTCAAGAGACCCAGTACTTC. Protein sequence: CASRQNQGLIQETQYF.

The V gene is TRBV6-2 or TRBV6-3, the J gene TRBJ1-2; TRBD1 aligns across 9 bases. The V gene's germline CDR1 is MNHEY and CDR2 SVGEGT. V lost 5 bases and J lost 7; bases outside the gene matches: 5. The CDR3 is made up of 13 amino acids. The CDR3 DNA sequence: TGTGCCAGCAGTACCGGGACAGGGTTTGGCTACACCTTC. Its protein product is CASSTGTGFGYTF.

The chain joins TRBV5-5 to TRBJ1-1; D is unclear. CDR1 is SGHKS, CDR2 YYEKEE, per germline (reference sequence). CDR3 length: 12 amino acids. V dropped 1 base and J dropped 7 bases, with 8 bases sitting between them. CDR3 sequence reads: CASSLLQFEAFF. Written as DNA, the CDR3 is TGTGCCAGCAGCTTGCTGCAGTTTGAAGCTTTCTTT. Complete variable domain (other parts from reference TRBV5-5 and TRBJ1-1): DAGVTQSPTHLIKTRGQQVTLRCSPISGHKSVSWYQQVLGQGPQFIFQYYEKEERGRGNFPDRFSARQFPNYSSELNVNALLLGDSALYLCASSLLQFEAFFGQGTRLTVV.

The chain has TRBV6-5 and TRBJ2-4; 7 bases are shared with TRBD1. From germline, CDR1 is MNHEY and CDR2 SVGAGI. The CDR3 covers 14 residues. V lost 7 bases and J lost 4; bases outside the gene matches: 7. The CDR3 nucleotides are TGTGCCAGCAAACCACCGGGACAGAAAAACATTCAGTACTTC. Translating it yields CASKPPGQKNIQYF.

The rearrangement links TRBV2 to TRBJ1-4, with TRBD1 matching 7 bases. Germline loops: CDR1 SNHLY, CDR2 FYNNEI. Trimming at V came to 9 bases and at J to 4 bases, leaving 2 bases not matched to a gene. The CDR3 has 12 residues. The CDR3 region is CASTGDNEKLFF. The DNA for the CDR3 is TGTGCCAGTACAGGGGATAATGAAAAACTGTTTTTT. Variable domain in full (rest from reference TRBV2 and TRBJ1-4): EPEVTQTPSHQVTQMGQEVILRCVPISNHLYFYWYRQILGQKVEFLVSFYNNEISEKSEIFDDQFSVERPDGSNFTLKIRSTKLEDSAMYFCASTGDNEKLFFGSGTQLSVL.

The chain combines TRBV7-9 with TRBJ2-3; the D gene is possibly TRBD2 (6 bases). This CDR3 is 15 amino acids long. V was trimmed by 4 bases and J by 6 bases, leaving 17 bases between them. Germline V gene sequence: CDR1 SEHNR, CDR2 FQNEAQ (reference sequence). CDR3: CASSSYGTSRDTQYF. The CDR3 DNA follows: TGTGCCAGCAGCTCGTACGGGACTTCACGGGATACGCAGTATTTT.

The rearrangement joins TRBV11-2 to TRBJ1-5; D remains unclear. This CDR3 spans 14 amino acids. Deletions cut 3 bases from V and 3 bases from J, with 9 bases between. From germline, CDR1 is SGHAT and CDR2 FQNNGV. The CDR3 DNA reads TGTGCCAGCAGCTTGGGAGGTTACAATCAGCCCCAGCATTTT. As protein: CASSLGGYNQPQHF.

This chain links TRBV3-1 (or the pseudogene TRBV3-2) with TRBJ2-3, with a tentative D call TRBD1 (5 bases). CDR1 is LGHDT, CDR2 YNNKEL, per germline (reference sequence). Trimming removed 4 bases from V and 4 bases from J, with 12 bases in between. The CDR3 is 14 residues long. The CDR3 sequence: CASSPPTRADTQYF. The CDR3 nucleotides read TGTGCCAGCAGCCCCCCAACCAGGGCAGATACGCAGTATTTT.

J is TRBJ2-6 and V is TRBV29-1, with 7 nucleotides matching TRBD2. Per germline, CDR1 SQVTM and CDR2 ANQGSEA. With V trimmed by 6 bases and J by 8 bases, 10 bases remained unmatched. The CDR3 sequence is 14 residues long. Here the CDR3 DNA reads TGCAGCGTGCCTGCGGCAGCGGGACCCAACGTCCTGACTTTC. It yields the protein CSVPAAAGPNVLTF.

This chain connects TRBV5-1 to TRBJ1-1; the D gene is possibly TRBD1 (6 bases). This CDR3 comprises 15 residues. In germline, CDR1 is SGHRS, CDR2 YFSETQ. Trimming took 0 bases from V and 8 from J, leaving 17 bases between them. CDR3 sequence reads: CASSLVAGGVREAFF. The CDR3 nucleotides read TGCGCCAGCAGCTTGGTCGCGGGGGGCGTCAGAGAAGCTTTCTTT.

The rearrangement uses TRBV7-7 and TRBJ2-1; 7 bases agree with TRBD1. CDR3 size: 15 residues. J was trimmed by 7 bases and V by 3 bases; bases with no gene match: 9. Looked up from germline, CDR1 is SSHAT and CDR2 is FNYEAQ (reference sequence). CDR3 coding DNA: TGTGCCAGCAGCTTGGGTACAGGGGTAAGAAATGAGCAGTTCTTC. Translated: CASSLGTGVRNEQFF.

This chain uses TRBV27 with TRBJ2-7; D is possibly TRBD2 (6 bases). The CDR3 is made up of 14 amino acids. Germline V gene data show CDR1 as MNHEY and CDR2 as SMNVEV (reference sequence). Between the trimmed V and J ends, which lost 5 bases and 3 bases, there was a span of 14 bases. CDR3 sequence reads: CASSPRAGYYEQYF. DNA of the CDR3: TGTGCCAGCAGTCCTCGAGCGGGTTACTACGAGCAGTACTTC.

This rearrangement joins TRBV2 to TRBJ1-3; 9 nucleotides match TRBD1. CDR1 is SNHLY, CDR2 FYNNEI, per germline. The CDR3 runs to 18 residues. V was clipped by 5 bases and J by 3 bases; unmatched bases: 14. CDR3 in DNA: TGTGCCAGCAGTACCACGGACAGGGGAATGGTATTTGGAAACACCATATATTTT. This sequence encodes CASSTTDRGMVFGNTIYF.

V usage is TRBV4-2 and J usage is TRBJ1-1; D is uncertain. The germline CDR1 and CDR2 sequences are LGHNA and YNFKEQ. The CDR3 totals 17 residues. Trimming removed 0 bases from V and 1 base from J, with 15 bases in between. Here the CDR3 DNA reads TGTGCCAGCAGCCAAGATCCCCTCCTCCGGGAGAACACTGAAGCTTTCTTT. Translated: CASSQDPLLRENTEAFF.

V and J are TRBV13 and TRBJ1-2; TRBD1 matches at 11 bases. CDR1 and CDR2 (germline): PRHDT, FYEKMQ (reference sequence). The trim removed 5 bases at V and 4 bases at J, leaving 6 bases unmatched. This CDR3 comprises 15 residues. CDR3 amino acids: CASSEGTGGSYGYTF. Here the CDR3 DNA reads TGTGCCAGCAGCGAAGGGACAGGGGGATCCTATGGCTACACCTTC.

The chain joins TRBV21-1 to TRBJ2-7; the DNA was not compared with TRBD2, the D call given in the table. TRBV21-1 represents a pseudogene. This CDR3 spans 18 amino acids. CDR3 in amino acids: CASSKGGTSGGPSYEQYF. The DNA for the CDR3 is TGTGCCAGCAGCAAAGGGGGGACTAGCGGGGGACCTTCCTACGAGCAGTACTTC.

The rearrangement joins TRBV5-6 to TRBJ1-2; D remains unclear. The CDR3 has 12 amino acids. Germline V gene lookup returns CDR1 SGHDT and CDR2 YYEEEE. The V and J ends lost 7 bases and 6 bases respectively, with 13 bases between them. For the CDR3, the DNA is TGTGCCAGCGCCACGGGTTACAATGGCTACACCTTC. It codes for CASATGYNGYTF.

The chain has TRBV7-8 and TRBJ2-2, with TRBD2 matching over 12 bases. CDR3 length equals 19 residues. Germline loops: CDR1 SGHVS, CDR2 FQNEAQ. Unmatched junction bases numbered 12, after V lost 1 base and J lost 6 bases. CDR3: CASSLGRTSGVSGAGELFF. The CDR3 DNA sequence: TGTGCCAGCAGCTTAGGGAGGACTAGCGGGGTCTCAGGCGCCGGGGAGCTGTTTTTT.

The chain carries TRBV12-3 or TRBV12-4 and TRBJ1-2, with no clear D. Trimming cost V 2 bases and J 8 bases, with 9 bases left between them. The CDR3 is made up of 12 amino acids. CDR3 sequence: CASSLLFLGYTF. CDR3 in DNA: TGTGCCAGCAGTTTATTATTCTTGGGCTACACCTTC.

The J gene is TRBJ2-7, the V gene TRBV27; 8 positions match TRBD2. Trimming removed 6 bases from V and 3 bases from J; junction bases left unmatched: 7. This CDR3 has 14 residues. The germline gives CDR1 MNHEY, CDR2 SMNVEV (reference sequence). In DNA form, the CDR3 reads TGTGCCAGCAGAGACCGGACTAGCCTCTACGAGCAGTACTTC. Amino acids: CASRDRTSLYEQYF.

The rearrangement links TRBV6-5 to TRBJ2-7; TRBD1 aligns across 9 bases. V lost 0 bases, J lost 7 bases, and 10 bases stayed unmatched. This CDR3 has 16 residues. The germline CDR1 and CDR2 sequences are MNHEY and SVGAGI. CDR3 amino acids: CASSYSRGQGFEEQYF. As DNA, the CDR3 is TGTGCCAGCAGTTACTCGAGAGGACAGGGGTTTGAGGAGCAGTACTTC.

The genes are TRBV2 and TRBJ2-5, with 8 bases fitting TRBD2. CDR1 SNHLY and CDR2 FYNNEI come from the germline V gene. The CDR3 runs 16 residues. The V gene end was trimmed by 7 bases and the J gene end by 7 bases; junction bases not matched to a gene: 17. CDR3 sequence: CASTSERGNPMGTQYF. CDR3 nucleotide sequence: TGTGCCAGCACGTCCGAGCGGGGGAACCCGATGGGGACCCAGTACTTC.